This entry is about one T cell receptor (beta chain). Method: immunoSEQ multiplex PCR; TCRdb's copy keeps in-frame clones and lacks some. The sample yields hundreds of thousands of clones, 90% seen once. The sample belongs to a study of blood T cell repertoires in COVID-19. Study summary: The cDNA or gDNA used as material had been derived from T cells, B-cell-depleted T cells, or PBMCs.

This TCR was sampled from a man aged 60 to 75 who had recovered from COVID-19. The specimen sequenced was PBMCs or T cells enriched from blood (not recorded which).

CDR3 DNA: TGTGCCAGTAGTCCTTTGGGGGGAAGCGTCTCTGGAAACACCATATATTTT. Translating it yields CASSPLGGSVSGNTIYF. V gene TRBV19 combines with J gene TRBJ1-3; D may be TRBD1 (5 bases). The V and J ends lost 5 bases and 0 bases respectively, with 17 bases between them. Germline CDR1 and CDR2: LNHDA and SQIVND (reference sequence). This CDR3 region has 17 residues.